This entry lists 31 T cell receptor beta chains sequenced from one sample in a study of blood T cell repertoires in COVID-19. Clones were read by immunoSEQ multiplex PCR, and TCRdb kept only the in-frame ones, dropping some. The sample has 130,000 or so clones, approximately 83% seen once. Sequenced: peripheral blood. The receptor set was obtained from a woman older than 75 with acute or convalescent COVID-19.

The rearrangement links TRBV27 to TRBJ2-7; 7 nucleotides agree with TRBD2. Germline trimming cut 4 bases from V and 2 bases from J; bases unmatched to any gene: 8. The CDR3 is made up of 15 amino acids. Germline V gene data show CDR1 as MNHEY and CDR2 as SMNVEV (reference sequence). For the CDR3, the DNA is TGTGCCAGCAGTTCCACGGGGGGTCCCACCTACGAGCAGTACTTC. Amino acid sequence: CASSSTGGPTYEQYF.

This clone was observed once. This sequence joins TRBV5-5 and TRBJ2-7; 9 nucleotides align to TRBD1. This CDR3 contains 15 residues. V lost 0 bases and J lost 4; bases outside the gene matches: 5. CDR1 SGHKS and CDR2 YYEKEE come from the germline V gene (reference sequence). CDR3 nucleotides: TGTGCCAGCAGCTTGGGGGGACAGGGATGGTACGAGCAGTACTTC. Residues: CASSLGGQGWYEQYF.

The rearrangement links TRBV10-3 to TRBJ1-5, with 9 nucleotides matching TRBD1. This CDR3 has 15 residues. With 6 bases clipped from V and 1 base from J, the junction kept 4 bases outside the gene matches. Germline V gene lookup returns CDR1 ENHRY and CDR2 SYGVKD. The CDR3 is CAIRSGTGSNQPQHF. The CDR3 DNA reads as TGTGCCATCAGATCCGGGACAGGGAGCAATCAGCCCCAGCATTTT.

This chain uses TRBV9 with TRBJ2-7, with TRBD1 identical over 11 bases. J gave up 4 bases and V 2 bases, and 14 bases lay outside the gene matches. This CDR3 is built from 18 residues. CDR1 SGDLS and CDR2 YYNGEE come from the germline V gene. This CDR3 reads CASSVGTGGPPGPYEQYF. The DNA of the CDR3 is TGTGCCAGCAGCGTCGGGACAGGGGGGCCTCCCGGGCCTTACGAGCAGTACTTC.

The chain employs TRBV4-2 and TRBJ1-3, with D tentatively TRBD1 (5 bases). The germline CDR1 and CDR2 sequences are LGHNA and YNFKEQ. The CDR3 spans 15 residues. Deletions cut 1 base from V and 0 bases from J, with 7 bases between. The chain's CDR3 is CASSQVGGSGNTIYF. CDR3 DNA sequence: TGTGCCAGCAGCCAAGTCGGGGGCTCTGGAAACACCATATATTTT.

The rearrangement uses TRBV11-1 and TRBJ2-1; 7 positions match TRBD1. The ends lost 4 bases at V and 4 bases at J; junction bases unmatched: 1. The CDR3 length is 13 residues. The germline V gene encodes CDR1 SGHAT and CDR2 FQDESV (reference sequence). The CDR3 DNA reads TGTGCCAGCAGCTGGACAGGATACAATGAGCAGTTCTTC. Amino acid sequence: CASSWTGYNEQFF.

As DNA, the CDR3 is TGTGCCAGCAATTTTCGAGGGCAGAAAGCTTTCTTT. Translated, it gives CASNFRGQKAFF. This rearrangement joins TRBV12-3 or TRBV12-4 to TRBJ1-1; D uncertain. V was shortened by 7 bases and J by 9 bases, with 15 bases between the two germline ends. The CDR3 length is 12 residues.

The chain links TRBV27 to TRBJ1-1; D is uncertain. V gave up 5 bases and J gave up 5 bases, with 12 bases separating them. Germline V lookup: CDR1 MNHEY, CDR2 SMNVEV (reference sequence). The CDR3 is made up of 13 amino acids. CDR3 coding DNA: TGTGCCAGCAGTCCAACCCTAAAAACTGAAGCTTTCTTT. Its protein is CASSPTLKTEAFF.

This chain connects TRBV5-1 to TRBJ2-6; 12 positions match TRBD2. CDR3 length: 17 residues. J was trimmed by 3 bases and V by 3 bases; bases with no gene match: 4. Germline CDR1 is SGHRS and CDR2 is YFSETQ. CDR3 loop: CASSYTSGGIGANVLTF. In DNA, the CDR3 is TGCGCCAGCAGCTATACTAGCGGGGGGATTGGGGCCAACGTCCTGACTTTC.

This chain links TRBV10-3 with TRBJ1-2; a weak D match, TRBD1 (6 bases). This CDR3 contains 13 residues. CDR1 ENHRY and CDR2 SYGVKD come from the germline V gene. The V and J ends lost 3 bases and 8 bases respectively, with 13 bases between them. The CDR3 DNA reads TGTGCCATCAGTGACGGGCAGGGGAACGGCTACACCTTC. This codes for CAISDGQGNGYTF.

The table lists this clone with a few counts. The rearrangement links TRBV7-2 to TRBJ1-2; 9 nucleotides agree with TRBD1. V dropped 5 bases and J dropped 7; count of bases not matched to a gene: 8. This CDR3 is 14 amino acids long. Germline V gene data show CDR1 as SGHTA and CDR2 as FQGNSA. The CDR3 DNA reads TGTGCCAGCAGCACCCGACAGGGGGTCCCTGGCTACACCTTC. Amino acid sequence: CASSTRQGVPGYTF.

V gene TRBV6-2 or TRBV6-3 combines with J gene TRBJ2-7, with 9 bases aligning to TRBD2. Germline assignment: CDR1 MNHEY and CDR2 SVGEGT. This CDR3 contains 16 residues. The ends lost 6 bases at V and 5 bases at J; junction bases unmatched: 14. CDR3 loop: CASSPRRSGGPNEQYF. For the CDR3, the DNA is TGTGCCAGCAGCCCACGAAGAAGCGGGGGGCCCAACGAGCAGTACTTC.

The rearrangement joins TRBV19 to TRBJ2-5; tentative D call: TRBD2 (6 bases). The germline V and J ends were trimmed by 6 bases and 0 bases, with 14 bases remaining between them. Germline-derived CDR1 and CDR2 are LNHDA and SQIVND (reference sequence). This CDR3 is 15 amino acids long. The CDR3 nucleotides read TGTGCCAGTAGCATGGAGGGCTTGTACCAAGAGACCCAGTACTTC. Protein product: CASSMEGLYQETQYF.

This clone has a single count. The chain recombines TRBV5-5 with TRBJ2-5; the D gene is possibly TRBD1 (6 bases). The germline V and J ends were trimmed by 2 bases and 1 base, with 9 bases remaining between them. The germline gives CDR1 SGHKS, CDR2 YYEKEE (reference sequence). CDR3 size: 14 residues. The CDR3: CASSFWTVQETQYF. In DNA, the CDR3 is TGTGCCAGCAGCTTCTGGACAGTCCAAGAGACCCAGTACTTC.

The rearrangement uses TRBV2 and TRBJ2-2; TRBD2 aligns across 8 bases. V dropped 7 bases and J dropped 4; count of bases not matched to a gene: 2. The CDR3 has 13 residues. CDR1 SNHLY and CDR2 FYNNEI come from the germline V gene. In nucleotides, the CDR3 is TGTGCCAGCACGGGGGGGTTCACCGGGGAGCTGTTTTTT. Encoded protein: CASTGGFTGELFF.

This clone was observed a handful of times. The chain links TRBV3-1 (or the pseudogene TRBV3-2) to TRBJ2-5; D not resolved. Per germline, CDR1 LGHDT and CDR2 YNNKEL (reference sequence). The V and J ends lost 4 bases and 5 bases respectively, with 8 bases between them. There are 12 residues in the CDR3. CDR3 coding DNA: TGTGCCAGCAGCCTTAGTTGGGAGACCCAGTACTTC. It specifies CASSLSWETQYF.

This clone was recorded a few times. The V call is TRBV18, the J call TRBJ1-5; weak D call: TRBD1 (5 bases). Germline V gene lookup returns CDR1 KGHSH and CDR2 LQKENI. Trimming pared 1 base from V and 7 bases from J, leaving 14 bases between. The CDR3 has 15 amino acids. The CDR3 DNA reads TGTGCCAGCTCACCACAGGGGACTTTGGGGCAGCCCCAGCATTTT. This gives the protein CASSPQGTLGQPQHF.

J is TRBJ2-3 and V is TRBV5-1; D may be TRBD2 (6 bases). Trimming took 0 bases from V and 0 from J, leaving 11 bases between them. The V gene's germline CDR1 is SGHRS and CDR2 YFSETQ. The CDR3 consists of 16 residues. The CDR3 loop reads CASSLGFGTSTDTQYF. CDR3 DNA sequence: TGCGCCAGCAGCTTGGGTTTCGGGACTAGCACAGATACGCAGTATTTT.

The chain uses TRBV7-2 and TRBJ2-3; 7 nucleotides line up with TRBD2. The CDR3 is made up of 15 amino acids. The germline V gene has CDR1 SGHTA and CDR2 FQGNSA. J gave up 2 bases and V 2 bases, and 4 bases lay outside the gene matches. CDR3 DNA sequence: TGTGCCAGCAGCTTATTGGGGACTAACACAGATACGCAGTATTTT. Translated, it gives CASSLLGTNTDTQYF.

The J gene is TRBJ2-7, the V gene TRBV7-3, with 7 bases identical to TRBD1. This CDR3 is built from 16 residues. The V segment lost 0 bases and the J segment 5 bases; nucleotides outside the gene matches: 10. Germline V CDR1 and CDR2: SGHTA, FQGTGA. CDR3 bases: TGTGCCAGCAGCTTAACTTTAGGGGGCCCTGGGGACGAGCAGTACTTC. Its protein is CASSLTLGGPGDEQYF.

The chain employs TRBV6-5 and TRBJ2-1; 9 nucleotides line up with TRBD1. Per germline, CDR1 MNHEY and CDR2 SVGAGI. V was pared by 7 bases and J by 9 bases, with 13 bases of the junction left unmatched. There are 15 residues in the CDR3. The CDR3 bases are TGTGCCAGCACCCCCCCGGGACAGGGATTTGGTGAGCAGTTCTTC. Protein: CASTPPGQGFGEQFF.

V is TRBV7-2 and J is TRBJ2-1; D remains ambiguous. The CDR3 length is 15 residues. Germline-derived CDR1 and CDR2 are SGHTA and FQGNSA. Trimming cost V 0 bases and J 4 bases, with 10 bases left between them. The CDR3 reads CASSLAVRVYNEQFF. The CDR3 bases are TGTGCCAGCAGCTTAGCGGTCCGCGTTTACAATGAGCAGTTCTTC.

The rearrangement joins TRBV6-2 or TRBV6-3 to TRBJ1-1, with D perhaps TRBD1 (5 bases). CDR3 length: 16 residues. Germline-derived CDR1 and CDR2 are MNHEY and SVGEGT. V lost 5 bases and J 3 bases, leaving 19 bases between the germline ends. Here the CDR3 reads CASSPYGGLEYTEAFF. The CDR3 bases are TGTGCCAGCAGTCCGTACGGGGGTTTGGAATACACTGAAGCTTTCTTT.

The chain is built from TRBV27 and TRBJ2-5, with TRBD1 matching over 8 bases. V was clipped by 5 bases and J by 7 bases; unmatched bases: 9. Germline values: CDR1 MNHEY, CDR2 SMNVEV (reference sequence). The CDR3 contains 14 residues. The CDR3 region is CASSPGRGRLTQYF. The CDR3 DNA is TGTGCCAGCAGTCCCGGCAGGGGGCGATTGACCCAGTACTTC.

The chain joins TRBV7-8 to TRBJ1-6; tentative D call: TRBD1 (6 bases). Germline CDR1 SGHVS, CDR2 FQNEAQ. Trimming left V 6 bases short and J 9 bases short, with 18 bases between. The CDR3 has 15 residues. The CDR3 DNA reads as TGTGCCAGCAGACTCCCGGGGGGGCTTGGTTCACCCCTCCACTTT. Translation: CASRLPGGLGSPLHF.

This clone appeared once. This sequence joins TRBV27 and TRBJ1-5; 7 bases match TRBD1. The V gene end was trimmed by 1 base and the J gene end by 4 bases; junction bases not matched to a gene: 4. The germline V gene encodes CDR1 MNHEY and CDR2 SMNVEV (reference sequence). The CDR3 spans 15 residues. CDR3 sequence (DNA): TGTGCCAGCAGTTTATACAGGGGCGATAATCAGCCCCAGCATTTT. Its translation is CASSLYRGDNQPQHF.

V gene TRBV5-1 combines with J gene TRBJ1-2; 9 bases are shared with TRBD1. V shed 6 bases and J 3 bases; nucleotides not matched to a gene: 3. This CDR3 spans 13 amino acids. From germline, CDR1 is SGHRS and CDR2 YFSETQ. The CDR3 sequence: CASKRTGDYGYTF. In nucleotides, the CDR3 is TGCGCCAGCAAGCGGACAGGGGACTATGGCTACACCTTC.

The chain combines TRBV5-1 with TRBJ1-4; the match to TRBD1 covers 8 bases. With 3 bases clipped from V and 4 bases from J, the junction kept 8 bases outside the gene matches. CDR1 SGHRS and CDR2 YFSETQ come from the germline V gene. The length of the CDR3 is 16 residues. CDR3 DNA sequence: TGCGCCAGCAGCTATGATGGACAGGGAAGTAATGAAAAACTGTTTTTT. Translating gives CASSYDGQGSNEKLFF.

A few counts support this clone. The gene calls are TRBV5-1 and TRBJ2-7; tentatively, D is TRBD1 (6 bases). The germline V gene encodes CDR1 SGHRS and CDR2 YFSETQ. The CDR3 is 14 amino acids. The V and J ends lost 4 bases and 6 bases respectively, with 17 bases between them. CDR3 nucleotides: TGCGCCAGCAGCCGGACCCAACAGGGTTCCGAGCAGTACTTC. Its protein product is CASSRTQQGSEQYF.

This clone was picked up a small number of times. The rearrangement joins TRBV28 to TRBJ2-7, with D possibly TRBD1 on 6 matching bases. The germline V and J ends were trimmed by 8 bases and 0 bases, with 14 bases remaining between them. The CDR3 is made up of 14 amino acids. In germline, CDR1 is MDHEN, CDR2 SYDVKM. Here the CDR3 reads CASVQGSSSYEQYF. DNA for the CDR3: TGTGCCAGCGTACAGGGTTCGAGCTCCTACGAGCAGTACTTC.

The CDR3 spells CASSSNYNEQFF. CDR3 nucleotide sequence: TGTGCCAGCAGCTCAAACTACAATGAGCAGTTCTTC. This chain connects TRBV11-2 to TRBJ2-1; D gene uncertain. Germline values: CDR1 SGHAT, CDR2 FQNNGV. The CDR3 totals 12 residues. V shed 4 bases and J shed 3 bases, with 4 bases lying between them.